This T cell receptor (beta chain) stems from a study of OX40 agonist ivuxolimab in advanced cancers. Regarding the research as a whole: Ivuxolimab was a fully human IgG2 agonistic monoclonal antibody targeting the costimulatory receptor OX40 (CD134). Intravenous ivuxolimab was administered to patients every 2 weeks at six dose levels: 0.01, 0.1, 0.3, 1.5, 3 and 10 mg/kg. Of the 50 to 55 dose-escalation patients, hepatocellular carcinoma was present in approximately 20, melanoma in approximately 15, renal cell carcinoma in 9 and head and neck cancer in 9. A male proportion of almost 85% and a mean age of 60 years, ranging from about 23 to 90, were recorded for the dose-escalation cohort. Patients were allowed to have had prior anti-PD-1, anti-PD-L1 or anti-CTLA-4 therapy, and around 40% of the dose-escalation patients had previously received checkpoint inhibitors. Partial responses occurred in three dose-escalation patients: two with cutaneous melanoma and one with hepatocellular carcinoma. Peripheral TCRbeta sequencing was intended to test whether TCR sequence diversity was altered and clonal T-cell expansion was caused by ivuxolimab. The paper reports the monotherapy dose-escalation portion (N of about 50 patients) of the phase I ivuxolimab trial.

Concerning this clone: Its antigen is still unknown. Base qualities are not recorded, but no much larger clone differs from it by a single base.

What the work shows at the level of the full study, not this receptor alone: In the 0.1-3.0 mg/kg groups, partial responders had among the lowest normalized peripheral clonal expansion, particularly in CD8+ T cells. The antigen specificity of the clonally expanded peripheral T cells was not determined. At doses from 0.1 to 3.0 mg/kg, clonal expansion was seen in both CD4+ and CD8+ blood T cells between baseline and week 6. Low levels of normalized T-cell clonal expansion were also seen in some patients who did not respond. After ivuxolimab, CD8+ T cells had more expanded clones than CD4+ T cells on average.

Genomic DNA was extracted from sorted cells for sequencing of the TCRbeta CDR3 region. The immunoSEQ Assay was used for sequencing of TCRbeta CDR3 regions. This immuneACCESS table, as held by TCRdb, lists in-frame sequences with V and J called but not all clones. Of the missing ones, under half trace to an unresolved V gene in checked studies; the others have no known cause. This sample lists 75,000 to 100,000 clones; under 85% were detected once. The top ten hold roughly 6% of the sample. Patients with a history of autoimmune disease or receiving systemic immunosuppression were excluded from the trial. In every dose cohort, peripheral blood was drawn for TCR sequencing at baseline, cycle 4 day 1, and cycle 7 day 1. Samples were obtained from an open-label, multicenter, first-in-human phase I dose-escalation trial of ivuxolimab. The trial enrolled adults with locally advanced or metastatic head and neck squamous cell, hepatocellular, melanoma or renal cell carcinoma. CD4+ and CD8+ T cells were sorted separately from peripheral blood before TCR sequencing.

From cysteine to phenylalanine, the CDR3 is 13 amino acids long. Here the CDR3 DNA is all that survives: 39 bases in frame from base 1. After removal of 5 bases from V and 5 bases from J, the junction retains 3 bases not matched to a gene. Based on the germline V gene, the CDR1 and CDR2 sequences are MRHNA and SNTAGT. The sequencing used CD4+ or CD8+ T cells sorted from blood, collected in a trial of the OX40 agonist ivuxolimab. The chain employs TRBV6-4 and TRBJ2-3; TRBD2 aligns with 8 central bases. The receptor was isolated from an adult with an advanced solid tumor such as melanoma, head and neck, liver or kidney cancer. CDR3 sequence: CASSTSGGDTQYF. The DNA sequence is TGTGCCAGCAGTACTAGCGGTGGAGATACGCAGTATTTT.